This T cell receptor (beta chain) came from a study of blood T cells in healthy people across ages. This CDR3 is 11 amino acids long. V lost 4 bases and J lost 6, with 7 bases in between. Using a J-beta primer mix together with a sample-barcoded 5' primer, a second PCR was run for roughly 7 to 12 cycles. TCRdb itself ran the 5' RACE reads through MiXCR, one entry per CDR3 protein. The repertoire has around 970,000 distinct CDR3 sequences, roughly 51% of them found once; the top ten carry around a fifth. A note on this clonotype: Its antigen is unidentified.

Every sample yielded at least 7 million isolated PBMCs. Study outcomes and limitations: Estimated diversity across one million T cells was deemed an underestimate.

The chain employs TRBV12-3 or TRBV12-4 and TRBJ2-7, with D possibly matching TRBD1 (5 bases). The sample comprised blood. The TCR was taken from a woman aged 60-75 years in good health. This CDR3 is CASSSGCEQYF. CDR3 nucleotides: TGTGCCAGCAGTTCAGGGTGCGAGCAGTACTTC.